Each of the 13 T cell receptor beta chains below was sequenced from the same sample in a study of beta chain features in type 1 diabetes. Study-wide results and limits: Shortening of TCRB CDR3s, moderate but significant, appeared in all four CD4+ subsets of Type 1 diabetes patients.

These TCRs are of unknown antigen specificity. The investigators reverse transcribed all of the isolated RNA, so they sequenced expressed TCRB transcripts. The table came from immunoSEQ multiplex PCR; TCRdb's copy has only in-frame clones and leaves some out. The sample holds about 740,000 clones, about an eighth seen once. Input material: naive CD4+ T cells from blood. The origin of the receptors is a young man with type 1 diabetes.

This clone came up a few times. V usage is TRBV5-1 and J usage is TRBJ1-5, with D perhaps TRBD1 (6 bases). The CDR3 length is 13 residues. CDR1 and CDR2 from the germline V gene are SGHRS and YFSETQ. V was pared by 0 bases and J by 8 bases, with 9 bases between. This chain's CDR3 is CASSLGGPEPQHF. CDR3 sequence (DNA): TGCGCCAGCAGCTTGGGGGGGCCGGAGCCCCAGCATTTT.

This clone came up a few times. The chain couples TRBV6-4 to TRBJ1-4, with TRBD1 as a possible D gene (5 bases). Germline CDR1 reads MRHNA; CDR2 reads SNTAGT. The germline V and J ends were trimmed by 4 bases and 3 bases, with 6 bases remaining between them. This CDR3 has 13 amino acids. The CDR3 DNA follows: TGTGCCAGCAGTGTGACAGCTAATGAAAAACTGTTTTTT. Protein: CASSVTANEKLFF.

This clone was seen a handful of times. The chain carries TRBV2 and TRBJ1-4, with 7 bases aligning to TRBD1. V dropped 11 bases and J dropped 5; count of bases not matched to a gene: 8. Germline CDR1 is SNHLY and CDR2 is FYNNEI. The CDR3 is 13 residues long. CDR3 region: CAGAGTENEKLFF. The CDR3 DNA reads TGTGCCGGGGCCGGGACAGAAAATGAAAAACTGTTTTTT.

The genes are TRBV14 and TRBJ1-1; D gene uncertain. This CDR3 region has 16 residues. The V and J ends lost 3 bases and 5 bases respectively, with 19 bases between them. CDR1 SGHDN and CDR2 FVKESK come from the germline V gene. For the CDR3, the DNA is TGTGCCAGCAGCCACGCGATTAGCCGCTGGGGTACTGAAGCTTTCTTT. Its protein product is CASSHAISRWGTEAFF.

This clone has more than one count but fewer than ten. The chain links TRBV4-1 to TRBJ1-2; D is undetermined. The V gene lost 0 bases and the J gene lost 4 bases, with 6 bases spanning the gap. This CDR3 comprises 13 residues. Germline V gene lookup returns CDR1 MGHRA and CDR2 YSYEKL. This CDR3 reads CASSQDLTYGYTF. The CDR3 nucleotides are TGCGCCAGCAGCCAAGATCTTACCTATGGCTACACCTTC.

The chain couples TRBV5-4 to TRBJ1-1, with TRBD1 as a possible D gene (5 bases). Trimming took off 0 bases at V and 10 bases at J, with 13 bases between the two ends. This CDR3 has 13 residues. Germline V CDR1 and CDR2: SGHNT, YYREEE (reference sequence). CDR3 loop: CASSLGRGAVAFF. The DNA of the CDR3 is TGTGCCAGCAGCTTGGGGAGGGGAGCGGTAGCTTTCTTT.

This clone was detected a few times. The chain combines TRBV28 with TRBJ1-5; D unclear. V dropped 7 bases and J dropped 7 bases, with 11 bases sitting between them. This CDR3 is 12 amino acids long. Germline CDR1 MDHEN, CDR2 SYDVKM. The CDR3 spells CASTSAGQPQHF. CDR3 in DNA: TGTGCCAGCACTTCTGCGGGGCAGCCCCAGCATTTT.

V usage is TRBV27 and J usage is TRBJ2-2, with 7 nucleotides matching TRBD1. The CDR3 loop spans 13 amino acids. Germline CDR1 MNHEY, CDR2 SMNVEV (reference sequence). Germline trimming cut 6 bases from V and 6 bases from J; bases unmatched to any gene: 4. This chain's CDR3 is CASRSTGAGELFF. The CDR3 nucleotides are TGTGCCAGCAGGTCAACAGGGGCCGGGGAGCTGTTTTTT.

The chain employs TRBV27 and TRBJ2-1; D is possibly TRBD2 (5 bases). The ends were cut back, 5 bases at V and 0 bases at J, with 14 bases in the middle. In germline, CDR1 is MNHEY, CDR2 SMNVEV (reference sequence). CDR3 length: 16 residues. The DNA of the CDR3 is TGTGCCAGCAGTCCCCTAACCGCGGGCTCCTACAATGAGCAGTTCTTC. As protein: CASSPLTAGSYNEQFF.

This clone was observed a few times. The chain links TRBV28 to TRBJ1-2, with D possibly being TRBD1 (6 bases). The V gene lost 4 bases and the J gene lost 5 bases, with 8 bases spanning the gap. This CDR3 has 12 amino acids. CDR1 and CDR2 (germline): MDHEN, SYDVKM. This CDR3 is CASSYRDYGYTF. In DNA, the CDR3 is TGTGCCAGCAGTTACAGGGATTATGGCTACACCTTC.

The gene calls are TRBV7-6 and TRBJ2-5; no clear D gene. Germline V gene lookup returns CDR1 SGHVS and CDR2 FNYEAQ. The ends were cut back, 1 base at V and 3 bases at J, with 15 bases in the middle. The CDR3 is 16 amino acids. The CDR3 DNA is TGTGCCAGCAGCTTAGGAAGGCCTCGAAGAGAAGAGACCCAGTACTTC. Encoded protein: CASSLGRPRREETQYF.

There are a few counts of this clone. The chain recombines TRBV7-9 with TRBJ2-3; D unclear. CDR1 and CDR2 (germline): SEHNR, FQNEAQ (reference sequence). Trimming removed 1 base from V and 4 bases from J, with 24 bases in between. CDR3 length: 19 residues. The CDR3 here is CASSLVEVSWLSGSDTQYF. The CDR3 region has the DNA TGTGCCAGCAGCTTAGTCGAGGTGTCATGGCTAAGTGGATCAGATACGCAGTATTTT.

The chain combines TRBV7-9 with TRBJ1-2; D not resolved. The CDR3 is made up of 15 amino acids. V was trimmed by 4 bases and J by 0 bases, leaving 12 bases between them. Germline V gene lookup returns CDR1 SEHNR and CDR2 FQNEAQ (reference sequence). The CDR3 sequence is CASSSPMQANYGYTF. The CDR3 DNA reads as TGTGCCAGCAGCTCCCCGATGCAAGCTAACTATGGCTACACCTTC.